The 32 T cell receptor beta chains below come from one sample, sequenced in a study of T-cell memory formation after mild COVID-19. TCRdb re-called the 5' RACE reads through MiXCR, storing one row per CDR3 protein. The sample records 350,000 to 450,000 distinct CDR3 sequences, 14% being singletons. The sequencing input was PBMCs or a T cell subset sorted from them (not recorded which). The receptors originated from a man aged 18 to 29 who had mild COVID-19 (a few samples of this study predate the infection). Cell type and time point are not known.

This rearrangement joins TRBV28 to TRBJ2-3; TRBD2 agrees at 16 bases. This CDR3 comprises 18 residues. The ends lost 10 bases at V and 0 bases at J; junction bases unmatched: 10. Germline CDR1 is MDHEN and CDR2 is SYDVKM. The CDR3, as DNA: TGTGCCACCTTACCTGGGACTAGCGGGGGGGCTAGCACAGATACGCAGTATTTT. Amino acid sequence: CATLPGTSGGASTDTQYF.

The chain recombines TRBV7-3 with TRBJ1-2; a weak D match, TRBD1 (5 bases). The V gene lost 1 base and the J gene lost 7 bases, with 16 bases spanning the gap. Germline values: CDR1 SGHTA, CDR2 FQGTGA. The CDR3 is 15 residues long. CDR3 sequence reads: CASSLRADNPGGYTF. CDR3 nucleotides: TGTGCCAGCAGCTTAAGGGCGGACAACCCCGGTGGCTACACCTTC. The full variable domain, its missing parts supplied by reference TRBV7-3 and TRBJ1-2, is GAGVSQTPSNKVTEKGKYVELRCDPISGHTALYWYRQSLGQGPEFLIYFQGTGAADDSGLPNDRFFAVRPEGSVSTLKIQRTERGDSAVYLCASSLRADNPGGYTFGSGTRLTVV.

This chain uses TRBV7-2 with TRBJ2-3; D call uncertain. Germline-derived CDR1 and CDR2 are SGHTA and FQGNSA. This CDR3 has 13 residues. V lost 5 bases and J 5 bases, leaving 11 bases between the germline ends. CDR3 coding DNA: TGTGCCAGCAGCGTAGAGGTCTTAGATACGCAGTATTTT. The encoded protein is CASSVEVLDTQYF. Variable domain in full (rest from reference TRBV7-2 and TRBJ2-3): GAGVSQSPSNKVTEKGKDVELRCDPISGHTALYWYRQSLGQGLEFLIYFQGNSAPDKSGLPSDRFSAERTGGSVSTLTIQRTQQEDSAVYLCASSVEVLDTQYFGPGTRLTVL.

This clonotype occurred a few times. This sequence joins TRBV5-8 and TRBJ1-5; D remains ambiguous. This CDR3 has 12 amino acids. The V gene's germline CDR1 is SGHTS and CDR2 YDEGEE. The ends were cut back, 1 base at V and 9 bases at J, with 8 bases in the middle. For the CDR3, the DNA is TGTGCCAGCAGCTTGCCGGGGATGCCCCAGCATTTT. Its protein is CASSLPGMPQHF. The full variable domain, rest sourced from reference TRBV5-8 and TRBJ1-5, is EAGVTQSPTHLIKTRGQQATLRCSPISGHTSVYWYQQALGLGLQFLLWYDEGEERNRGNFPPRFSGRQFPNYSSELNVNALELEDSALYLCASSLPGMPQHFGDGTRLSIL.

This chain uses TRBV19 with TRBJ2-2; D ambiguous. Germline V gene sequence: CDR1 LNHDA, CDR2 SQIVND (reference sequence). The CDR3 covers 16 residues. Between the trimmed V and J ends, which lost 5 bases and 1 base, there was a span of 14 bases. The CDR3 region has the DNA TGTGCCAGTAGTGGTCTAGTGAGTGTGAACACCGGGGAGCTGTTTTTT. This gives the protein CASSGLVSVNTGELFF.

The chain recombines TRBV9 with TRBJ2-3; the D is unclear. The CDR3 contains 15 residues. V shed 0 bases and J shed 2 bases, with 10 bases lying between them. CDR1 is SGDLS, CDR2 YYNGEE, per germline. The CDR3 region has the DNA TGTGCCAGCAGCGTAGGGGTAAGGCACACAGATACGCAGTATTTT. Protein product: CASSVGVRHTDTQYF.

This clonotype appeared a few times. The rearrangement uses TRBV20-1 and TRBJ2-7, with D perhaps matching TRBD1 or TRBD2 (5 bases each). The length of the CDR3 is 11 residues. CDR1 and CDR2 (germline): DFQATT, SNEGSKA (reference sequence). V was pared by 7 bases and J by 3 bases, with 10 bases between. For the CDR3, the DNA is TGCAGTGGAGGGGCAGTCTACGAGCAGTACGTC. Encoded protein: CSGGAVYEQYV.

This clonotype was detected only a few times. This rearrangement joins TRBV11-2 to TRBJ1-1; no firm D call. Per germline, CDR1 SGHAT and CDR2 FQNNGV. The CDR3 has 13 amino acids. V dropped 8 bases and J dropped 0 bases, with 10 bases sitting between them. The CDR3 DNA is TGTGCCAGCCGGCCGGCTATGAACACTGAAGCTTTCTTT. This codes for CASRPAMNTEAFF. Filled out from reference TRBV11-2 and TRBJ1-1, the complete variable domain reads EAGVAQSPRYKIIEKRQSVAFWCNPISGHATLYWYQQILGQGPKLLIQFQNNGVVDDSQLPKDRFSAERLKGVDSTLKIQPAKLEDSAVYLCASRPAMNTEAFFGQGTRLTVV.

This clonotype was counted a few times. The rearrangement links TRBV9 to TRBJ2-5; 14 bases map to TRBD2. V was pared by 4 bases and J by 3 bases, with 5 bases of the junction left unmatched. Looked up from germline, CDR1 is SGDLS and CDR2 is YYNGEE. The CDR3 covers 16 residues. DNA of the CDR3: TGTGCCAGCAGCTCGGGACTAGCGGGGGTGAAAGAGACCCAGTACTTC. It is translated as CASSSGLAGVKETQYF.

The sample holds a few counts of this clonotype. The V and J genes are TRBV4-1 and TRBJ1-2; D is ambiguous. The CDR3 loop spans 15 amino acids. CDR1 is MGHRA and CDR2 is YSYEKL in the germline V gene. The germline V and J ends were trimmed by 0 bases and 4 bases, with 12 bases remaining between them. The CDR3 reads CASSQEFPGSYGYTF. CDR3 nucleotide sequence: TGCGCCAGCAGCCAAGAGTTCCCAGGCTCCTATGGCTACACCTTC.

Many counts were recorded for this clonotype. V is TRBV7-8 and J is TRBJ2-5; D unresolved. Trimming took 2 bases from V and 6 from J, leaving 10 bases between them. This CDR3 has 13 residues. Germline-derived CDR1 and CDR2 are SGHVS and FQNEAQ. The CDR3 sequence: CASSLWIGQTQYF. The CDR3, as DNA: TGTGCCAGCAGCTTATGGATTGGGCAGACCCAGTACTTC. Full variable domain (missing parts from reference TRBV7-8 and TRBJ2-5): GAGVSQSPRYKVAKRGQDVALRCDPISGHVSLFWYQQALGQGPEFLTYFQNEAQLDKSGLPSDRFFAERPEGSVSTLKIQRTQQEDSAVYLCASSLWIGQTQYFGPGTRLLVL.

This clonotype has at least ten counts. Written as DNA, the CDR3 is TGCGCCAGCAGCCAAGACCACGGGACAGGGAAAAACATTCAGTACTTC. Its protein product is CASSQDHGTGKNIQYF. This sequence joins TRBV4-3 and TRBJ2-4; 9 positions match TRBD1. The CDR3 length is 16 residues. Unmatched junction bases numbered 4, after V lost 0 bases and J lost 4 bases. Germline lookup yields CDR1 LGHNA and CDR2 YSLEER.

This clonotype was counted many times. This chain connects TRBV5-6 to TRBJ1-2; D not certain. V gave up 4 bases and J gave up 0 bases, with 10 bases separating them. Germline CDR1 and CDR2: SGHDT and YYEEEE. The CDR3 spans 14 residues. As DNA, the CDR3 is TGTGCCAGCAGCCCTATGCAGTCTAACTATGGCTACACCTTC. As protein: CASSPMQSNYGYTF.

CDR3 sequence reads: CSDHTPIDRGQQETQYF. CDR3 bases: TGCAGTGACCATACTCCGATCGACAGGGGGCAGCAAGAGACCCAGTACTTC. The genes are TRBV20-1 and TRBJ2-5; TRBD1 matches 10 bases. The V gene's germline CDR1 is DFQATT and CDR2 SNEGSKA (reference sequence). There are 17 residues in the CDR3. Germline trimming cut 7 bases from V and 2 bases from J; bases unmatched to any gene: 16.

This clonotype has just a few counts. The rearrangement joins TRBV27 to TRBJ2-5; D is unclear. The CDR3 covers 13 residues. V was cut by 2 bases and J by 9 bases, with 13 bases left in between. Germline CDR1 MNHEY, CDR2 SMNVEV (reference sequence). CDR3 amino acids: CASSLILGWAQYF. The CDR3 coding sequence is TGTGCCAGCAGTTTAATATTAGGTTGGGCCCAGTACTTC.

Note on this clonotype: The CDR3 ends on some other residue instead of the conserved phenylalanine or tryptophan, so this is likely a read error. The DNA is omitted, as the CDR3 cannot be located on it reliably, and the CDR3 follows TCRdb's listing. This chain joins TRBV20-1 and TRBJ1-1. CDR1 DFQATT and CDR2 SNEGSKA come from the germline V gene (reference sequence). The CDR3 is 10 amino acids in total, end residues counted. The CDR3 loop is CSARLANKGR.

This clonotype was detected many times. In DNA, the CDR3 is TGTGCCAGCAGCTTAGCGCGGAGCGGGGGGAACACAGATACGCAGTATTTT. It codes for CASSLARSGGNTDTQYF. This sequence joins TRBV7-2 and TRBJ2-3; 9 nucleotides agree with TRBD2. Germline lookup yields CDR1 SGHTA and CDR2 FQGNSA. CDR3 length: 17 residues. V lost 0 bases, J lost 2 bases, and 6 bases stayed unmatched.

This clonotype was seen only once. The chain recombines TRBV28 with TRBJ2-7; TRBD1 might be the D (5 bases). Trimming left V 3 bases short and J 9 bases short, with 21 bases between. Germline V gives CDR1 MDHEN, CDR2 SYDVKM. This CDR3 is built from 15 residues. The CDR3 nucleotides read TGTGCCAGCAGTTTCAGGCGGTCGGCAGGGTTGGTGCAGTACGTC. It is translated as CASSFRRSAGLVQYV.

DNA of the CDR3: TGTGCCAGCAGCCCAGCGGTTGGGGGGAATGAGCAGTTCTTC. It is translated as CASSPAVGGNEQFF. This chain uses TRBV7-9 with TRBJ2-1; D perhaps matches TRBD2 (6 bases). CDR1 SEHNR and CDR2 FQNEAQ come from the germline V gene (reference sequence). Trimming removed 5 bases at V and 7 bases at J, with 15 bases between. The CDR3 covers 14 residues.

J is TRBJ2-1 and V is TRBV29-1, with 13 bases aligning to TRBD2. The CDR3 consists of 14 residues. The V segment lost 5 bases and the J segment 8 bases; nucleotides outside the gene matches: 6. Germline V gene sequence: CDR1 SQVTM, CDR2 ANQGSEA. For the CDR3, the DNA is TGCAGCGTTCCCACTAGCGGGGGGGCCGATGAGCAGTTCTTC. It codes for CSVPTSGGADEQFF.

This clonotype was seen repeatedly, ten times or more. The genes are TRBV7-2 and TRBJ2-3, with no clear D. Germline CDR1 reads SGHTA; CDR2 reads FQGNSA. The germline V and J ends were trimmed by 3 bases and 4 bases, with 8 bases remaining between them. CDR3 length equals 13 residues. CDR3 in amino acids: CASSLGHSDTQYF. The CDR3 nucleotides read TGTGCCAGCAGCTTGGGCCACTCAGATACGCAGTATTTT.

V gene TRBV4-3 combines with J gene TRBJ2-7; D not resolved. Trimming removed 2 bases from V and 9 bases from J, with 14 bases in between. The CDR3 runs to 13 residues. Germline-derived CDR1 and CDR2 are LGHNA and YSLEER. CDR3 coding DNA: TGCGCCAGCAGCCAATTCATGGGCTCAGGGCAGTACTTC. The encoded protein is CASSQFMGSGQYF.

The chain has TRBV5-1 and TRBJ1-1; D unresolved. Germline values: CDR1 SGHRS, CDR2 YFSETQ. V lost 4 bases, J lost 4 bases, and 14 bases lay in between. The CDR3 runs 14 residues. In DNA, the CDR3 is TGCGCCAGCAGCCCGGGAGATCTTGGCACTGAAGCTTTCTTT. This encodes CASSPGDLGTEAFF.

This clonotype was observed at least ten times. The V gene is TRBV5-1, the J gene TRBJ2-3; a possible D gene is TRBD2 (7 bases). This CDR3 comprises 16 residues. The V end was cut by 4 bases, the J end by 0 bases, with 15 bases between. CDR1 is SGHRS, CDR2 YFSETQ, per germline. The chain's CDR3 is CASSKVGGPSTDTQYF. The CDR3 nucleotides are TGCGCCAGCAGCAAAGTGGGGGGGCCGAGCACAGATACGCAGTATTTT.

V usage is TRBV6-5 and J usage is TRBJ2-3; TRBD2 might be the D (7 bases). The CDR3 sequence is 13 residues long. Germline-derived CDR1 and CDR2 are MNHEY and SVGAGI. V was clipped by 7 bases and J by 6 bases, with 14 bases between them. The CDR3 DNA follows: TGTGCCAGCACCACGGGGGGCCGGGATACGCAGTATTTT. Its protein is CASTTGGRDTQYF.

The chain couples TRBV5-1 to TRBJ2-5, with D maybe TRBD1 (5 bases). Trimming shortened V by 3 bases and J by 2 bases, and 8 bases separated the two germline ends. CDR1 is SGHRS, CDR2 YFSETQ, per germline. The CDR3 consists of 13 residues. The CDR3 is CASSYNRQETQYF. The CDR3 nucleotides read TGCGCCAGCAGCTATAACAGGCAAGAGACCCAGTACTTC.

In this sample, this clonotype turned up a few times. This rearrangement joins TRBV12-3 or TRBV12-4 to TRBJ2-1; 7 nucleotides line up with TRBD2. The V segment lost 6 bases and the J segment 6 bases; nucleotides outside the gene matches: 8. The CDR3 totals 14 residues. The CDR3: CASSVAGLGNEQFF. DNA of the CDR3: TGTGCCAGCAGCGTAGCGGGTCTCGGCAATGAGCAGTTCTTC.

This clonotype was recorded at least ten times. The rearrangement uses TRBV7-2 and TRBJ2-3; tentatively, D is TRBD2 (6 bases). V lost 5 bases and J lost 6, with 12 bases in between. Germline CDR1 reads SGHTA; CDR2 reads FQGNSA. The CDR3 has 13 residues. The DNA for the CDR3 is TGTGCCAGCAGCCCGACTAGTCTTGATACGCAGTATTTT. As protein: CASSPTSLDTQYF.

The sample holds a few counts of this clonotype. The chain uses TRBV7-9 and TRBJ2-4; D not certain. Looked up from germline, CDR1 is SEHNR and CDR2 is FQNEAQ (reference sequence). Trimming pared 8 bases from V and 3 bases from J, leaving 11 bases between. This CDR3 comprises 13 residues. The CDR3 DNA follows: TGTGCCAGCCTGCCCTCGGGCAAAAACATTCAGTACTTC. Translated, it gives CASLPSGKNIQYF. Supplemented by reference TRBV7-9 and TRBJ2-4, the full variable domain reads DTGVSQNPRHKITKRGQNVTFRCDPISEHNRLYWYRQTLGQGPEFLTYFQNEAQLEKSRLLSDRFSAERPKGSFSTLEIQRTEQGDSAMYLCASLPSGKNIQYFGAGTRLSVL.

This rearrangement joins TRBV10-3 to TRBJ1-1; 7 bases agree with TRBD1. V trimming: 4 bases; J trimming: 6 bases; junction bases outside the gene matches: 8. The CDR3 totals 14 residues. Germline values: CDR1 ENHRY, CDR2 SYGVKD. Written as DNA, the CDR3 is TGTGCCATCAGTGGGGACAGACGAACATCTGAAGCTTTCTTT. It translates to CAISGDRRTSEAFF.

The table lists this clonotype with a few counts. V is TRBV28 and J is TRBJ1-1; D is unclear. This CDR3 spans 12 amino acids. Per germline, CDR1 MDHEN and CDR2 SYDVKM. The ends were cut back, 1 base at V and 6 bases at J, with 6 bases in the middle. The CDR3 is CASSLSLPEAFF. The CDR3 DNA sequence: TGTGCCAGCAGTTTATCTCTCCCTGAAGCTTTCTTT.

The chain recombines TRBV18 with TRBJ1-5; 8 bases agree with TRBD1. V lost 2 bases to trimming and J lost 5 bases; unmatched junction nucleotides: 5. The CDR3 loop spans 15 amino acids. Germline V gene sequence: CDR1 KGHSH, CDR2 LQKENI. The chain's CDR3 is CASSPGQGSYQPQHF. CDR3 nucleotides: TGTGCCAGCTCACCAGGACAGGGAAGTTATCAGCCCCAGCATTTT. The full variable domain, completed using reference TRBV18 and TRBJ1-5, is NAGVMQNPRHLVRRRGQEARLRCSPMKGHSHVYWYRQLPEEGLKFMVYLQKENIIDESGMPKERFSAEFPKEGPSILRIQQVVRGDSAAYFCASSPGQGSYQPQHFGDGTRLSIL.